This entry is about one TCR beta chain. The clone's antigen remains unknown. No much larger clonotype is one base removed from it; base qualities were not supplied. Libraries came from the immunoSEQ multiplex PCR assay. The immuneACCESS repertoire file appears here via TCRdb, limited to in-frame rearrangements. These files lack a portion of the clones; in checked studies, under half of the deficit traces to unresolved V genes, and the cause of the others is not known. In all, the sample holds 100,000 or so clones, and roughly 92% of those were seen once. The ten top clones hold 0.99% of the sample. The entry originates in a study of T cell changes during pregnancy in multiple sclerosis (dated by TCRdb to about 2019). For the study in its entirety: The study examined how the T cell repertoire changed over the course of pregnancy in women with multiple sclerosis.

The CDR3 runs 17 residues from the cysteine to the phenylalanine. Only the CDR3 part of the read is kept: 51 bases, read in frame from the first base. Based on the germline V gene, the CDR1 and CDR2 sequences are MRHNA and SNTAGT. Here V drops 0 bases and J drops 6 bases, and the junction holds 12 bases not matched to any gene. The sequencing used peripheral blood, collected after pregnancy. The V gene is TRBV6-4 and the J gene is TRBJ1-1; 8 junctional bases match TRBD1. This clonotype was sampled from a female donor with multiple sclerosis, enrolled in a pregnancy study. The DNA sequence reads TGTGCCAGCAGTGACTCCCCAGACGGGGACAGGTATGCTGAAGCTTTCTTT. Its translation reads: CASSDSPDGDRYAEAFF.